These T cell receptor beta chains were read from a single sample in a study of blood T cell repertoires in COVID-19. Produced via immunoSEQ multiplex PCR; TCRdb's table is partial and in-frame only. This table holds about 480,000 clones, 85% to 90% found once. The sequenced sample was peripheral blood. The receptors originated from a woman aged 50 to 60 with COVID-19, enrolled during active disease. The CDR3 runs from the conserved cysteine through the conserved F or W. Each record gives: clone size, V gene, D gene, CDR3 protein. A D gene is named only where the DNA matches it firmly. Clone sizes are given selectively: once, few, many, or a class where the clone is expanded.

size: .; V: TRBV19; D: TRBD1; CDR3: CASEQGAGTGELFF
size: once; V: TRBV7-3; D: .; CDR3: CASSPGGARETQYF
size: .; V: TRBV4-1; D: TRBD1; CDR3: CASSQAPQGATGANVLTF
size: .; V: TRBV27; D: .; CDR3: CASSLAGGDSPLHF
size: .; V: TRBV19; D: .; CDR3: CASKDPGWTGELFF
size: .; V: TRBV2; D: TRBD1; CDR3: CASSITGVVTDTQYF
size: .; V: TRBV7-9; D: .; CDR3: CASSTGTRTGELFF
size: .; V: TRBV5-1; D: TRBD2; CDR3: CASSLTTSGVSEQFF
size: .; V: TRBV12-3/TRBV12-4; D: TRBD1; CDR3: CASSRQGGNIQYF
size: .; V: TRBV9; D: .; CDR3: CASSPSTVNTEAFF
size: .; V: TRBV5-1; D: .; CDR3: CASSLSYSYEQYF
size: .; V: TRBV5-4; D: .; CDR3: CASSKDGGMREQFF
size: once; V: TRBV10-3; D: TRBD1; CDR3: CAISGGDSPYGYTF
size: .; V: TRBV30; D: .; CDR3: CAWSEGSGYGYTF
size: .; V: TRBV5-6; D: .; CDR3: CASSASTGSGELFF
size: .; V: TRBV9; D: TRBD1; CDR3: CASSVAGQGTEAFF
size: few; V: TRBV5-6; D: TRBD1; CDR3: CASSSFGQGWNF
size: few; V: TRBV4-1; D: .; CDR3: CASSQDGVYGYTF